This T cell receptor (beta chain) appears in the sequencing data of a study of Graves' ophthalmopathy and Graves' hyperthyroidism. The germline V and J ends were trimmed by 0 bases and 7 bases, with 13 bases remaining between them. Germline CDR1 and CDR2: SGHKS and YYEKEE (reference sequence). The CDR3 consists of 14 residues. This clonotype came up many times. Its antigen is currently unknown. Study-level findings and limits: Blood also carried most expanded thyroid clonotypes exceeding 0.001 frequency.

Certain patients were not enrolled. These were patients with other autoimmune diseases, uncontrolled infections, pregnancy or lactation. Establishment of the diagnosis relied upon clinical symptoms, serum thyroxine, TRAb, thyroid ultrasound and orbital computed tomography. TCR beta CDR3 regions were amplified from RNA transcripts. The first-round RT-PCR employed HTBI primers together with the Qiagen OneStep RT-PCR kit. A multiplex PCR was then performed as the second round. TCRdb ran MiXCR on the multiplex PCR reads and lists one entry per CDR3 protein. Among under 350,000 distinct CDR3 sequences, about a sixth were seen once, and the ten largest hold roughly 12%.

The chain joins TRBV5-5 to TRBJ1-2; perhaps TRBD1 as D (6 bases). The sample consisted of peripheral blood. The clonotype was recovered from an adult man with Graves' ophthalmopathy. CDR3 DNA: TGTGCCAGCAGCTTGGCCTCCAGGGGAGTTGGCTACACCTTC. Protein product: CASSLASRGVGYTF. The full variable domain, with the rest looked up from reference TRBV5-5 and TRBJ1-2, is DAGVTQSPTHLIKTRGQQVTLRCSPISGHKSVSWYQQVLGQGPQFIFQYYEKEERGRGNFPDRFSARQFPNYSSELNVNALLLGDSALYLCASSLASRGVGYTFGSGTRLTVV.